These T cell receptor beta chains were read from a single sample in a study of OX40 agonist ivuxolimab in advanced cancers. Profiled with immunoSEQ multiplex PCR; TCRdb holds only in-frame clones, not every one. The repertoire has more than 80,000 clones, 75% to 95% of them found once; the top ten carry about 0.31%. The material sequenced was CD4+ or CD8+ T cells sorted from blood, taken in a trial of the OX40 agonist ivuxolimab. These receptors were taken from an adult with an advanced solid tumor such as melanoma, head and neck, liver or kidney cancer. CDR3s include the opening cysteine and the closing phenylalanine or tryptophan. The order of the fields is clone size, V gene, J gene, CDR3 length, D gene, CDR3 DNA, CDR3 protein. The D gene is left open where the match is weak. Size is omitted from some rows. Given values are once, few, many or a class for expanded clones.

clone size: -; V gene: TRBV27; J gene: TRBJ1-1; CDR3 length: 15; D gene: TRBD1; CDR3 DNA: TGTGCCAGCAGTTTCAGGGGGCGGCGGAACACTGAAGCTTTCTTT; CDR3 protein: CASSFRGRRNTEAFF
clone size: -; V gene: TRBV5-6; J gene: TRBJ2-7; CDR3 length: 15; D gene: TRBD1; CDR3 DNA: TGTGCCAGCAGTGGACAGGGGCCTTTATCCTACGAGCAGTACTTC; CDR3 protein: CASSGQGPLSYEQYF
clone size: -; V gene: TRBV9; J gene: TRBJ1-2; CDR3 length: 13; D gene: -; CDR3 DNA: TGTGCCAGCAGCGTAGCTGGGGGAGATGGCTACACCTTC; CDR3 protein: CASSVAGGDGYTF
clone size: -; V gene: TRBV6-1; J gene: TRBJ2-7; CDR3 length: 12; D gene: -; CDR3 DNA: TGTGCCAGCAGTTCCCGTGGCTTGGAGCAGTACTTC; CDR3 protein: CASSSRGLEQYF
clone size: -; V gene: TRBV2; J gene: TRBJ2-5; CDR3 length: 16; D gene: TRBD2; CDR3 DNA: TGTGCCAGCAGTTTTGGACTAGCGGGGGGCAGGGAGACCCAGTACTTC; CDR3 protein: CASSFGLAGGRETQYF
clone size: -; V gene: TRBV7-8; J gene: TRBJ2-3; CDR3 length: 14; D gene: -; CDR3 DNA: TGTGCCAGCAGCTTAGCACTAGGGCAAGATACGCAGTATTTT; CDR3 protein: CASSLALGQDTQYF
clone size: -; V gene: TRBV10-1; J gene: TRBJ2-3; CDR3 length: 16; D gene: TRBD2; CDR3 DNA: TGCGCCAGCAACCCGACTAGCGGATCTAGCACAGATACGCAGTATTTT; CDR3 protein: CASNPTSGSSTDTQYF
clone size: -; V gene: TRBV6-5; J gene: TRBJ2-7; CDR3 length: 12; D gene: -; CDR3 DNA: TGTGCCAGCAGTTACAATGTCGGCGAGCAGTACTTC; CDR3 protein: CASSYNVGEQYF
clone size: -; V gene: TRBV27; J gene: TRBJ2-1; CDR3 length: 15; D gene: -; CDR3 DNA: TGTGCCAGCAGTTTAGTAGGCGTCTCCTACAATGAGCAGTTCTTC; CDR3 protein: CASSLVGVSYNEQFF
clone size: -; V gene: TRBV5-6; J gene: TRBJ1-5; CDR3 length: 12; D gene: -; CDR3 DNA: TGTGCCAGCAGCTTGCAAAACCAGCCCCAGCATTTT; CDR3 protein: CASSLQNQPQHF
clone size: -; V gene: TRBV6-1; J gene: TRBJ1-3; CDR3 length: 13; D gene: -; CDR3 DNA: TGTGCCAGCGCGGGGGACCCGGGAAACACCATATATTTT; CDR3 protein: CASAGDPGNTIYF
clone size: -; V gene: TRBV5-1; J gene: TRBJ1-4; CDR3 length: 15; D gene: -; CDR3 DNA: TGCGCCAGCAGCTTGGAGGCGAGGACTAATGAAAAACTGTTTTTT; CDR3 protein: CASSLEARTNEKLFF
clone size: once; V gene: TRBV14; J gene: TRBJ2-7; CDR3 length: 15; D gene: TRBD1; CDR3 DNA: TGTGCCAGCAGCCAAAGGCAGGGGGTTTCCTACGAGCAGTACTTC; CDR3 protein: CASSQRQGVSYEQYF
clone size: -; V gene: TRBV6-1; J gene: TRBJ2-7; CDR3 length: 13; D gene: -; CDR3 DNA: TGTGCCAGCAGAGGGGCCTCCACCTACGAGCAGTACTTC; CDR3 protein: CASRGASTYEQYF
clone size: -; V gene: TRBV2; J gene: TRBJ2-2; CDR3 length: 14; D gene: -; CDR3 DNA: TGTGCCAGCAGTCGGACAAAGAACACCGGGGAGCTGTTTTTT; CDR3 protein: CASSRTKNTGELFF
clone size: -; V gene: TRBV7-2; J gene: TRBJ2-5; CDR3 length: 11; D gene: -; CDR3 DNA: TGTGCCAGCAGCTCGACAGAGACCCAGTACTTC; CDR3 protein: CASSSTETQYF
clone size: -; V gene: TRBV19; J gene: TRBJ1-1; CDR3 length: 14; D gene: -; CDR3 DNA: TGTGCCAGTTTGAGCCCCCACATGAACACTGAAGCTTTCTTT; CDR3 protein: CASLSPHMNTEAFF
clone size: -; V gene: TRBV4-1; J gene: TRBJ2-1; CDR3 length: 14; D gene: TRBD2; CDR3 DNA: TGCGCCAGCAGCCAAGACGGCGGGAGTGGTTTTCAGTTCTTC; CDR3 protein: CASSQDGGSGFQFF
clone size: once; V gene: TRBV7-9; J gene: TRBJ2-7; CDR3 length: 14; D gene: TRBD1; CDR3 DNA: TGTGCCAGCAGCTCGACAGGGCTGCCCTACGAGCAGTACTTC; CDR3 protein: CASSSTGLPYEQYF
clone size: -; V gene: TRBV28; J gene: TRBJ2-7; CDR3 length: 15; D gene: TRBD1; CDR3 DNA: TGTGCCAGCAGTTTACCGGGACAGGGGCTTATCAAGCAGTACTTC; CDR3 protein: CASSLPGQGLIKQYF
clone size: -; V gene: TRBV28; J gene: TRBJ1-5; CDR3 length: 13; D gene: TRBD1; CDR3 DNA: TGTGCCAGGACAGGGTGGGCCAATCAGCCCCAGCATTTT; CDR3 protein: CARTGWANQPQHF
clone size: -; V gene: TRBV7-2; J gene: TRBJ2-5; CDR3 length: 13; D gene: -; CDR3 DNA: TGTGCCAGCAGCTTAGAGGGCGGAGGGACCCAGTACTTC; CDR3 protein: CASSLEGGGTQYF
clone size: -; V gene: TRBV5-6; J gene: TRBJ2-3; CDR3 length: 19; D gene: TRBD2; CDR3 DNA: TGTGCCAGCAGCTTGGGACTAGCGGGAGGGCCAATGAATCCAGATACGCAGTATTTT; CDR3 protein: CASSLGLAGGPMNPDTQYF
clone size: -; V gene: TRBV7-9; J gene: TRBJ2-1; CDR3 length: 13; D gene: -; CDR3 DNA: TGTGCCAGCAGCTTAGCGTGGGGGATGCAGCAGTTCTTC; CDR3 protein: CASSLAWGMQQFF
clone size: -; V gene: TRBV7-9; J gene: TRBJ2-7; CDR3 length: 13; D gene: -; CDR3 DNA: TGTGCCAGCAGCTCATCAGGGTTCTACGAGCAGTACTTC; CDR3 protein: CASSSSGFYEQYF
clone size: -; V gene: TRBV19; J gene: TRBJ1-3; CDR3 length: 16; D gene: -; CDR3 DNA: TGTGCCAGTAGTATAGGACTATTGAGCTCTGGAAACACCATATATTTT; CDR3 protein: CASSIGLLSSGNTIYF
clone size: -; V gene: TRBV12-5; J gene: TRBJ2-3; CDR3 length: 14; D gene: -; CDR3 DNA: TGTGCTAGCCTATGGCGGGAAATCACAGATACGCAGTATTTT; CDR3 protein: CASLWREITDTQYF
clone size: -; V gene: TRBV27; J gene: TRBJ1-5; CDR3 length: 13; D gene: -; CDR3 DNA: TGTGCCAGCAGTTGGGCTAGCAATCAGCCCCAGCATTTT; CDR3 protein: CASSWASNQPQHF
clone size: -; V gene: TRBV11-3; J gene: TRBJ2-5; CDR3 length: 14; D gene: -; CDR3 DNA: TGTGCCAGCAGCTTAGCGGGCGGTAAAGAGACCCAGTACTTC; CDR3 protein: CASSLAGGKETQYF
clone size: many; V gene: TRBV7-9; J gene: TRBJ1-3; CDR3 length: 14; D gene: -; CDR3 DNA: TGTGCCAGCAGCCAGGAGGGCTCTGGAAACACCATATATTTT; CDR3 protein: CASSQEGSGNTIYF
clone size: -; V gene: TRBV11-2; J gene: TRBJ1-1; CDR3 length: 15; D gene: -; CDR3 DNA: TGTGCCAGCAGTCCCAGGACAGCTACGAACACTGAAGCTTTCTTT; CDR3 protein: CASSPRTATNTEAFF
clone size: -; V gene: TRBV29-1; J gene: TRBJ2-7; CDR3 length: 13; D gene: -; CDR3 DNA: TGCAGCGTTTCCCCAGCAGGGCAATACGAGCAGTACTTC; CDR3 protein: CSVSPAGQYEQYF
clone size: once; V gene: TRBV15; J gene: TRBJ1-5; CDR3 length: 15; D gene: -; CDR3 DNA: TGTGCCACCAGCAGAGTAGCAGGTAACCATCAGCCCCAGCATTTT; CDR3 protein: CATSRVAGNHQPQHF
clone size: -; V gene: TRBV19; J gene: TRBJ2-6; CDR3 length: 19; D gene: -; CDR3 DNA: TGTGCCAGTAGCCCCATTTTGGACGTCGGGAGCTCTGGGGCCAACGTCCTGACTTTC; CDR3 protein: CASSPILDVGSSGANVLTF
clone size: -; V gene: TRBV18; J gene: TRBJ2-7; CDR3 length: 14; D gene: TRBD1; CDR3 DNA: TGTGCCAGCTCACCACAGGGACAGGGCGGCGAGCAGTACTTC; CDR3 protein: CASSPQGQGGEQYF
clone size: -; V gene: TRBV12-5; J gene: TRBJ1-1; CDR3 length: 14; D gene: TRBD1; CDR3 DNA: TGTGCTAGTGCCGCACAGGGGGCAGGCACTGAAGCTTTCTTT; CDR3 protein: CASAAQGAGTEAFF
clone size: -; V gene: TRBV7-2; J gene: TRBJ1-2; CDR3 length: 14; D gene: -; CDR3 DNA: TGTGCCAGCAGCTCCTGGGGGCAAACCGGCGGCTACACCTTC; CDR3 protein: CASSSWGQTGGYTF
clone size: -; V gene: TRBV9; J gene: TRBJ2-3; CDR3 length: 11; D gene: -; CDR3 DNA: TGTGCCAGCAGCGTAGGTCCTACGCAGTATTTT; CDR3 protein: CASSVGPTQYF
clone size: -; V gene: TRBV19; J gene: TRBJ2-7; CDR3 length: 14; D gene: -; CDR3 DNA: TGTGCCAGTAGTAAATTTAGCGGTTCCTACGAGCAGTACTTC; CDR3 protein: CASSKFSGSYEQYF
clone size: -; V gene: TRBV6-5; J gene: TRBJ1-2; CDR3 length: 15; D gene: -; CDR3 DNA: TGTGCCAGCAAGAGGGCAGTTTCGGCTAACTATGGCTACACCTTC; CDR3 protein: CASKRAVSANYGYTF
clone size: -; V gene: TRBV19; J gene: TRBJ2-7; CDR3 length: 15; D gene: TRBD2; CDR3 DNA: TGTGCCGGTAGTATAAAGGCTAGCGGGTATTACGAGCAGTACTTC; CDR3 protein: CAGSIKASGYYEQYF
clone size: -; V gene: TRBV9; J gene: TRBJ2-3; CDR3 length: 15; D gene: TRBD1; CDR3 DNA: TGTGCCAGCAGCCTCCGGGACAGGGGCACAGATACGCAGTATTTT; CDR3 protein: CASSLRDRGTDTQYF
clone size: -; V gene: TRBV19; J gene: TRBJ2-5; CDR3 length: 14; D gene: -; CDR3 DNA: TGTGCCAGTAGTATCGGCGGGACACGGGAGACCCAGTACTTC; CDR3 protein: CASSIGGTRETQYF
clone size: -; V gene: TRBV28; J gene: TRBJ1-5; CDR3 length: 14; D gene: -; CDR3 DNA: TGTGCCAGCAGTTTAACGGTACGGAATCAGCCCCAGCATTTT; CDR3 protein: CASSLTVRNQPQHF
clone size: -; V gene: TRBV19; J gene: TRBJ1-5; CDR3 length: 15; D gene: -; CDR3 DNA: TGTGCCAGTACCCATACAGGGAATCCTAATCAGCCCCAGCATTTT; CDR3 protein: CASTHTGNPNQPQHF